The rows below give T cell receptor beta chains drawn from one sample of a study of T cells in Graves' hyperthyroidism and ophthalmopathy. TCRdb called the multiplex PCR reads again in MiXCR, with one record for every CDR3 protein. The sample lists some 560,000 distinct CDR3 sequences, approximately 14% seen once, with 6.5% to 8% in the top ten. The sample comprised blood. The receptors originated from a woman aged 25-40 years with Graves' hyperthyroidism. Each CDR3 is given with its conserved first and last residue. The D gene is left open where the match is weak. Clone size is stated in some rows and not others, as once, few, many or a class when expanded.

v_call,clone_size,d_call,j_call,cdr3_aa,cdr3_nt
TRBV7-2,many,TRBD1,TRBJ1-1,CASSSNRGGHGNTEAFF,TGTGCCAGCAGTTCAAACAGGGGAGGCCATGGGAACACTGAAGCTTTCTTT
TRBV10-1,few,TRBD1,TRBJ1-1,CASSDGTAKAFF,TGCGCCAGCAGTGATGGGACAGCTAAAGCTTTCTTT
TRBV4-1,-,-,TRBJ1-1,CASSQPERYTEAFF,TGCGCCAGCAGCCAACCAGAGAGGTACACTGAAGCTTTCTTT
TRBV5-1,few,-,TRBJ2-2,CASSLEPSEGGELFF,TGCGCCAGCAGCTTGGAACCTAGTGAGGGCGGGGAGCTGTTTTTT
TRBV5-4,-,TRBD2,TRBJ2-1,CASSPRWIAGEGDEQFF,TGTGCCAGCAGCCCCCGGTGGATAGCGGGAGAGGGAGATGAGCAGTTCTTC
TRBV11-3,-,TRBD2,TRBJ2-1,CASSFASGEQFF,TGTGCCAGCAGCTTCGCTAGCGGAGAGCAGTTCTTC
TRBV6-1,-,-,TRBJ2-2,CASTGGWTGNTGELFF,TGTGCCAGCACGGGGGGGTGGACAGGGAACACCGGGGAGCTGTTTTTT
TRBV20-1,-,TRBD2,TRBJ2-3,CTAGGAGVTDTQYF,TGCACCGCCGGGGGAGCGGGAGTCACAGATACGCAGTATTTT
TRBV30,many,-,TRBJ2-7,CAWSLGPPPYEQYF,TGTGCCTGGAGTTTGGGCCCCCCTCCCTACGAGCAGTACTTC
TRBV10-3,-,-,TRBJ2-2,CAISGVAGELFF,TGTGCCATCAGTGGGGTCGCCGGGGAGCTGTTTTTT
TRBV5-1,-,TRBD2,TRBJ2-7,CASSFALAGGGEQYF,TGCGCCAGCAGCTTCGCCCTAGCGGGAGGCGGCGAGCAGTACTTC
TRBV28,many,-,TRBJ2-7,CASSFLGPYEQYF,TGTGCCAGCAGTTTCTTGGGGCCCTACGAGCAGTACTTC
TRBV12-3/TRBV12-4,many,-,TRBJ2-7,CASSLTPPDYEQYF,TGTGCCAGCAGTTTAACCCCCCCGGACTACGAGCAGTACTTC
TRBV18,few,TRBD1,TRBJ1-4,CASSPPWGTGQDEKLFF,TGTGCCAGCTCACCACCCTGGGGGACAGGACAAGATGAAAAACTGTTTTTT
TRBV15,-,TRBD1,TRBJ1-4,CATSREWGQRRELFF,TGTGCCACCAGCAGAGAGTGGGGACAGCGCCGGGAACTGTTTTTT
TRBV12-5,-,-,TRBJ2-7,CASGVRRLPYEQYF,TGTGCTAGTGGTGTTCGGCGGCTTCCCTACGAGCAGTACTTC
TRBV11-2,many,TRBD1,TRBJ2-1,CASSFPGQGGEQFF,TGTGCCAGCAGCTTCCCGGGACAGGGAGGTGAGCAGTTCTTC
TRBV2,many,-,TRBJ2-1,CASAQVPLFF,TGTGCCAGCGCCCAGGTTCCGCTGTTCTTC
TRBV27,many,-,TRBJ1-2,CASSFEGRGTYGYTF,TGTGCCAGCAGTTTCGAGGGAAGGGGGACCTATGGCTACACCTTC
TRBV5-1,few,TRBD1,TRBJ1-1,CVSFKDRGHTEAFF,TGCGTCAGTTTTAAGGACAGGGGGCACACTGAAGCTTTCTTT
TRBV27,many,TRBD2,TRBJ2-7,CAAYSSGFSYEQYF,TGTGCCGCGTACTCTAGCGGGTTCTCCTACGAGCAGTACTTC
TRBV7-9,-,-,TRBJ2-3,CASSPPSVGTTDTQYF,TGTGCCAGCAGCCCCCCCTCGGTTGGGACCACAGATACGCAGTATTTT
TRBV7-9,many,-,TRBJ2-3,CASSTGRSSTDTQYF,TGTGCCAGCAGTACAGGACGGAGTAGCACAGATACGCAGTATTTT
TRBV30,many,-,TRBJ1-4,CAWSPTGQSNEKLFF,TGTGCCTGGAGCCCTACTGGACAGTCTAATGAAAAACTGTTTTTT
TRBV18,many,TRBD1,TRBJ1-4,CASSLRQGAEKLFF,TGTGCCAGCTCACTCCGACAGGGGGCTGAAAAACTGTTTTTT
TRBV2,many,TRBD1,TRBJ1-3,CASRGQGVGNTIYF,TGTGCCAGCAGAGGACAGGGCGTTGGAAACACCATATATTTT
TRBV5-1,-,TRBD2,TRBJ2-3,CASSPGLAENTDTQYF,TGCGCCAGCAGCCCGGGACTAGCGGAAAACACAGATACGCAGTATTTT
TRBV9,few,-,TRBJ1-3,CASSVEWSSGNTIYF,TGTGCCAGCAGCGTAGAGTGGTCCTCTGGAAACACCATATATTTT
TRBV18,many,-,TRBJ2-7,CASSPQNTGNYEQYF,TGTGCCAGCTCACCCCAGAACACAGGAAACTACGAGCAGTACTTC
TRBV7-2,many,-,TRBJ1-4,CASTITGNNEKLFF,TGTGCCAGCACCATAACAGGGAATAATGAAAAACTGTTTTTT
TRBV5-1,many,TRBD1,TRBJ2-1,CASSFLGQSYNEQFF,TGCGCCAGCAGCTTCTTGGGACAGTCCTACAATGAGCAGTTCTTC
TRBV19,-,TRBD1,TRBJ2-3,CASTIGTGSTDTQYF,TGTGCCAGTACCATCGGGACAGGGAGCACAGATACGCAGTATTTT
TRBV30,many,TRBD2,TRBJ2-5,CAWSLGRGIKETQYF,TGTGCCTGGAGTCTAGGGAGGGGAATTAAAGAGACCCAGTACTTC
TRBV7-9,many,TRBD2,TRBJ2-5,CASSFPTSGEETQYF,TGTGCCAGCAGCTTTCCGACTAGCGGAGAGGAGACCCAGTACTTC
TRBV20-1,many,TRBD2,TRBJ2-1,CSASLAGGYNEQFF,TGCAGTGCGAGCTTAGCGGGAGGCTACAATGAGCAGTTCTTC
TRBV18,many,-,TRBJ1-1,CASSEAMNTEAFF,TGTGCCAGCTCAGAGGCCATGAACACTGAAGCTTTCTTT
TRBV7-9,many,TRBD1,TRBJ1-5,CASSLAGRTGLNQPQHF,TGTGCCAGCAGCTTAGCGGGGAGGACAGGGCTCAATCAGCCCCAGCATTTT
TRBV7-9,-,-,TRBJ2-3,CASTPGSDTQYF,TGTGCCAGCACCCCAGGCTCAGATACGCAGTATTTT
TRBV24-1,-,-,TRBJ2-2,CATSGPHGNTGELFF,TGTGCCACCAGTGGTCCGCATGGGAACACCGGGGAGCTGTTTTTT
TRBV12-5,few,-,TRBJ2-2,CASAKGLNTGELFF,TGTGCTAGTGCCAAAGGTTTGAACACCGGGGAGCTGTTTTTT
TRBV5-5,-,TRBD1,TRBJ2-1,CASSVTRTGVDEQFF,TGTGCCAGCAGCGTGACGCGGACAGGGGTCGATGAGCAGTTCTTC
TRBV18,many,-,TRBJ2-1,CAGGGGNEQFF,TGTGCCGGCGGAGGGGGGAATGAGCAGTTCTTC
TRBV5-1,few,-,TRBJ2-7,CASSNRATGSYEQYF,TGCGCCAGCAGCAACCGGGCCACGGGCTCCTACGAGCAGTACTTC
TRBV5-1,many,-,TRBJ2-7,CASSLGDRTTYEQYF,TGCGCCAGCAGCTTGGGCGACAGGACCACCTACGAGCAGTACTTC
TRBV4-2,many,-,TRBJ2-1,CASSQGDSRPNDEQFF,TGTGCCAGCAGCCAAGGGGACTCTCGGCCGAACGATGAGCAGTTCTTC
TRBV6-1,few,TRBD2,TRBJ2-7,CASRKKREGSSYEQYF,TGTGCCAGCAGGAAAAAACGGGAGGGATCTTCCTACGAGCAGTACTTC
TRBV20-1,-,-,TRBJ2-7,CSPRGPAMEQYF,TGCAGTCCCCGAGGGCCCGCGATGGAGCAGTACTTC
TRBV7-9,many,-,TRBJ1-2,CASSLYVGTPNYGYTF,TGTGCCAGCAGCTTGTACGTAGGAACGCCTAACTATGGCTACACCTTC
TRBV19,few,-,TRBJ2-6,CASSIPGRYSGANVLTF,TGTGCCAGTAGTATCCCCGGGCGCTACTCTGGGGCCAACGTCCTGACTTTC
TRBV5-5,-,TRBD2,TRBJ2-7,CASSEGLAGLAYEQYF,TGTGCCAGCAGCGAGGGACTAGCGGGACTTGCCTACGAGCAGTACTTC
TRBV6-1,few,-,TRBJ1-3,CASRSDRSSGNTIYF,TGTGCCAGCAGATCTGACCGTTCCTCTGGAAACACCATATATTTT